This T cell receptor (beta chain) was sequenced during a study of T cell responses to AZD1222 COVID-19 vaccine. In the case of this clone: At the DNA level, this CDR3 is encoded by other sequences in the same sample as well.

This CDR3 is built from 14 residues. With V trimmed by 5 bases and J by 4 bases, 6 bases remained unmatched. Germline V gene sequence: CDR1 SGHRS, CDR2 YFSETQ. The assay was immunoSEQ multiplex PCR, and TCRdb's table has in-frame clones only and misses some. The sample lists more than 95,000 clones; approximately 89% were seen once. The sample here was peripheral blood, taken on day 0 of AZD1222 vaccination. The rearrangement joins TRBV5-1 to TRBJ2-7; 10 bases match TRBD1. The TCR comes from an adult in good health. The CDR3 protein is CASSSRQGAYEQYF. The CDR3 DNA reads as TGCGCCAGCAGTTCTCGACAGGGGGCGTACGAGCAGTACTTC.